The present T cell receptor (beta chain) was sequenced within a study of shared clonotypes between healthy human individuals. Study information: Each donor contributed plates that comprised three CD4 naive, three CD4 memory, two CD8 naive and one CD8 memory.

Germline V CDR1 and CDR2: MNHEY, SVGAGI. The CDR3 is 14 amino acids. The V segment lost 5 bases and the J segment 4 bases; nucleotides outside the gene matches: 4. Method: immunoSEQ multiplex PCR; TCRdb's copy keeps in-frame clones and lacks some. The sample includes 1.4 million to 1.5 million clones, roughly 96% of them seen just once. Whole-study findings and limits: Clonotypes shared by all four sorted-subset donors had higher generation probabilities than non-shared clonotypes. Across a few donors, naive CD4 shared 5% to 6%, naive CD8 under 4%, memory CD4 about 2.5%, memory CD8 around 0.42%.

About this clone itself: Its specificity is unknown.

Sample: naive CD4+ T cells sorted from blood. Subset defined: CD45RA+ positively selected. This rearrangement joins TRBV6-5 to TRBJ2-2; the match to TRBD1 covers 7 bases. This TCR was sampled from a man aged 25-45 years in good health. This CDR3 is CASSEGAATGELFF. CDR3 bases: TGTGCCAGCAGTGAGGGGGCGGCCACCGGGGAGCTGTTTTTT.